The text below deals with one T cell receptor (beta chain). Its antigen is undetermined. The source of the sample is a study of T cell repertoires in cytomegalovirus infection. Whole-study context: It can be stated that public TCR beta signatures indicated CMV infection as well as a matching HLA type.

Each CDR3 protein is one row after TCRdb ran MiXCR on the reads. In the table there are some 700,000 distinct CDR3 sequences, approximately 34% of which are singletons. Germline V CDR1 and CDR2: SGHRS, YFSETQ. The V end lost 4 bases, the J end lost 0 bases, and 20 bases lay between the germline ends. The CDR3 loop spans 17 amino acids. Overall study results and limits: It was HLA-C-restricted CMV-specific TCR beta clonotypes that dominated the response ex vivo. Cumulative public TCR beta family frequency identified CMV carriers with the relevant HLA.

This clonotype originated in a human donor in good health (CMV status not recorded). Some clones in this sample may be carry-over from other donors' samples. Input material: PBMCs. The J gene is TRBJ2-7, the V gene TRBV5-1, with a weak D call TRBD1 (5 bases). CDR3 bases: TGCGCCAGCAGCCCTGATGGGGCTCGACAGAGCTCCTACGAGCAGTACTTC. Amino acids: CASSPDGARQSSYEQYF.